This T cell receptor (beta chain) was recovered during a study of tumor and adjacent non-tumor tissue in lung cancer. Turning to the study itself: There were about twelve adenocarcinoma, a couple of squamous cell carcinoma and 1 small cell lung cancer cases. Findings and limits, study-wide: Significantly higher TCR diversity was found in tumor than normal lung.

The template was RNA from unsorted bulk tissue. TCRbeta libraries were built with three rounds of nested PCR, modified from ARM-PCR. TCRdb processed the multiplex PCR reads anew with MiXCR; each CDR3 protein has one entry. Of about 200,000 distinct CDR3 sequences listed, roughly 70% were seen once; the top ten hold under 30%. In its sample, this clonotype was seen a few times. The antigen is not known. This CDR3 has 13 amino acids. Trimming stripped 6 bases from V and 3 bases from J, with 6 bases between. Per the germline V gene, CDR1 is SEHNR and CDR2 is FQNEAQ (reference sequence). Sequenced material: lung tumor tissue. V and J are TRBV7-9 and TRBJ1-6, with no clear D. The source of this sequence is a man aged 55 to 69 with non-small cell lung cancer. The chain's CDR3 is CASRGDYNSPLHF. CDR3 DNA: TGTGCCAGCAGGGGCGACTATAATTCACCCCTCCACTTT. The full variable domain, completed using reference TRBV7-9 and TRBJ1-6, is DTGVSQNPRHKITKRGQNVTFRCDPISEHNRLYWYRQTLGQGPEFLTYFQNEAQLEKSRLLSDRFSAERPKGSFSTLEIQRTEQGDSAMYLCASRGDYNSPLHFGNGTRLTVT.